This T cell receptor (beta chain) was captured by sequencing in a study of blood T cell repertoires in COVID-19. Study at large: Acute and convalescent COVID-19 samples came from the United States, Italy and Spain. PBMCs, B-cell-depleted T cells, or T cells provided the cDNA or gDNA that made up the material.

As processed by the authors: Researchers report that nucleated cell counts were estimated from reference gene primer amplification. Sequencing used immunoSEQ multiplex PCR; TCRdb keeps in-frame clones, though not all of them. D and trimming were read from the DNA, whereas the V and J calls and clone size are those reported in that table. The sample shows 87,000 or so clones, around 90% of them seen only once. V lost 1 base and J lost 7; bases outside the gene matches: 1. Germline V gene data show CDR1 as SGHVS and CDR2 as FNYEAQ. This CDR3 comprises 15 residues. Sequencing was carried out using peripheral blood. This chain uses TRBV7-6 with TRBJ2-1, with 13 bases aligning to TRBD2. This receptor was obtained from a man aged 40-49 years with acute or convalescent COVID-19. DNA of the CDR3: TGTGCCAGCAGCTTAGTACTAGCGGGAGGGAATGAGCAGTTCTTC. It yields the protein CASSLVLAGGNEQFF.